A selection of T cell receptor beta chains follows, all from one sample in a study of T cell responses to AZD1222 COVID-19 vaccine. Sequenced by immunoSEQ multiplex PCR; TCRdb stores in-frame clones only, minus some. The data contain roughly 100,000 clones, 85% to 90% of them singletons. The sample in question was peripheral blood, obtained 28 days after the second AZD1222 dose. Receptor source: an adult who received the AZD1222 COVID-19 vaccine. Both conserved end residues are part of each CDR3. Fields, in order: CDR3 length, clone size, V gene, D gene, J gene, CDR3 protein, CDR3 DNA. D genes are given only for firm matches. Size values are once, few and many counts, or a class for expanded clones, and some rows have none.

15,NA,TRBV6-1,NA,TRBJ1-4,CASSEAGFTGEKLFF,TGTGCCAGCAGTGAAGCGGGCTTTACAGGGGAAAAACTGTTTTTT
14,NA,TRBV5-1,NA,TRBJ1-6,CASSLAGWGSPLHF,TGCGCCAGCAGCTTGGCAGGATGGGGTTCACCCCTCCACTTT
18,NA,TRBV18,TRBD2,TRBJ2-2,CASSQPGTSGRGSGELFF,TGTGCCAGCTCTCAGCCCGGGACTAGCGGGAGAGGATCCGGGGAGCTGTTTTTT
15,once,TRBV2,NA,TRBJ2-1,CASSGASTSYNEQFF,TGTGCCAGCAGTGGGGCCAGCACCTCCTACAATGAGCAGTTCTTC
22,NA,TRBV18,TRBD2,TRBJ2-2,CASSPLVVQFPSKREDTGELFF,TGTGCCAGCTCACCACTAGTAGTACAGTTTCCATCCAAGCGGGAGGACACCGGGGAGCTGTTTTTT
15,NA,TRBV5-1,NA,TRBJ2-7,CASSLVPDPTYEQYF,TGCGCCAGCAGCTTGGTGCCAGACCCTACCTACGAGCAGTACTTC
17,few,TRBV9,TRBD2,TRBJ2-2,CASSVGSRTSNTGELFF,TGTGCCAGCAGCGTAGGTTCAAGGACTAGCAACACCGGGGAGCTGTTTTTT
15,many,TRBV6-2/TRBV6-3,NA,TRBJ1-3,CASSNTRRSGNTIYF,TGTGCCAGCAGCAACACACGCCGCTCTGGAAACACCATATATTTT
15,NA,TRBV15,TRBD1,TRBJ2-7,CATSSRDRRPYEQYF,TGTGCCACCAGCAGCCGGGACAGGCGTCCTTACGAGCAGTACTTC
16,NA,TRBV28,NA,TRBJ2-1,CASSLRGPGSYNEQFF,TGTGCCAGCAGTTTAAGGGGGCCCGGGAGCTACAATGAGCAGTTCTTC
14,once,TRBV6-5,TRBD1,TRBJ2-5,CASRDRGRGETQYF,TGTGCCAGCCGGGACAGGGGGCGGGGAGAGACCCAGTACTTC
11,NA,TRBV7-2,NA,TRBJ2-7,CASSRAYEQYF,TGTGCCAGCAGCAGGGCCTACGAGCAGTACTTC
11,NA,TRBV20-1,TRBD1,TRBJ1-1,CSAHRGGEAFF,TGCAGTGCACACAGGGGGGGTGAAGCTTTCTTT
17,NA,TRBV3-1/TRBV3-2,NA,TRBJ1-5,CASSQDRRGQSNQPQHF,TGTGCCAGCAGCCAAGATAGGAGAGGACAGAGCAATCAGCCCCAGCATTTT